Each of the 7 T cell receptor beta chains below was sequenced from the same sample in a study of OX40 agonist ivuxolimab in advanced cancers. Libraries were prepared through the immunoSEQ multiplex PCR assay. TCRdb retrieved this table from immuneACCESS and kept in-frame rearrangements only. Not all clones are present; in checked studies, unresolved V genes account for under half, and no reason is known for the remainder. The sample has around 33,000 clones on record, about four fifths of them singletons. The ten largest clonotypes hold approximately 2.4% of the sample. This specimen was CD4+ or CD8+ T cells sorted from blood, taken in a trial of the OX40 agonist ivuxolimab. These receptors were collected from an adult with an advanced solid tumor such as melanoma, head and neck, liver or kidney cancer.

J is TRBJ1-2 and V is TRBV19, with D unresolved. The V end was cut by 5 bases, the J end by 8 bases, with 21 bases between. The CDR3 is 15 amino acids. CDR1 is LNHDA and CDR2 is SQIVND in the germline V gene (reference sequence). CDR3 DNA sequence: TGTGCCAGTAGTCCATTGGGTATAGTGGGATCCGGCTACACCTTC. Translation gives CASSPLGIVGSGYTF. Full variable domain (remainder filled in from reference TRBV19 and TRBJ1-2): DGGITQSPKYLFRKEGQNVTLSCEQNLNHDAMYWYRQDPGQGLRLIYYSQIVNDFQKGDIAEGYSVSREKKESFPLTVTSAQKNPTAFYLCASSPLGIVGSGYTFGSGTRLTVV.

The rearrangement links TRBV25-1 to TRBJ2-7, with D perhaps TRBD2 (6 bases). Trimming removed 0 bases at V and 5 bases at J, with 11 bases between. Per the germline V gene, CDR1 is MGHDK and CDR2 is SYGVNS. This CDR3 is built from 14 residues. This chain's CDR3 is CASSEYRRDDEQYF. The CDR3, as DNA: TGTGCCAGCAGTGAATATCGGAGGGACGACGAGCAGTACTTC.

The chain combines TRBV2 with TRBJ2-3; D call uncertain. This CDR3 has 13 amino acids. Per germline, CDR1 SNHLY and CDR2 FYNNEI. V was shortened by 5 bases and J by 0 bases, with 6 bases between the two germline ends. CDR3 DNA sequence: TGTGCCAGCAGTCTCCCTAGCACAGATACGCAGTATTTT. Its protein is CASSLPSTDTQYF.

V usage is TRBV29-1 and J usage is TRBJ1-2; possibly TRBD1 for D (6 bases). The CDR3 totals 12 residues. Germline values: CDR1 SQVTM, CDR2 ANQGSEA. V was trimmed by 1 base and J by 6 bases, leaving 9 bases between them. This chain's CDR3 is CSVEGDKDGYTF. Written as DNA, the CDR3 is TGCAGCGTTGAAGGGGACAAGGATGGCTACACCTTC.

Only a few counts were recorded for this clone. V is TRBV2 and J is TRBJ2-7; 14 nucleotides align to TRBD2. With 4 bases clipped from V and 9 bases from J, the junction kept 5 bases outside the gene matches. Germline CDR1 and CDR2: SNHLY and FYNNEI. This CDR3 region has 14 residues. The CDR3 DNA follows: TGTGCCAGCAGTGCGGGACTAGCGGGAGAGGTGCAGTACTTC. Protein product: CASSAGLAGEVQYF. Based on the CDR3 plus reference TRBV2 and TRBJ2-7, the full variable domain is EPEVTQTPSHQVTQMGQEVILRCVPISNHLYFYWYRQILGQKVEFLVSFYNNEISEKSEIFDDQFSVERPDGSNFTLKIRSTKLEDSAMYFCASSAGLAGEVQYFGPGTRLTVT.

This clone was found a few times. The V gene is TRBV7-8, the J gene TRBJ1-1; maybe TRBD1 (5 bases). Trimming pared 5 bases from V and 5 bases from J, leaving 18 bases between. CDR1 SGHVS and CDR2 FQNEAQ come from the germline V gene. The CDR3 totals 15 residues. CDR3 region: CASSLAGTAVTEAFF. In DNA form, the CDR3 reads TGTGCCAGCAGCCTGGCCGGGACGGCCGTGACTGAAGCTTTCTTT.

The chain carries TRBV10-3 and TRBJ1-1, with D maybe TRBD1 (5 bases). Between the trimmed V and J ends, which lost 10 bases and 1 base, there was a span of 16 bases. Germline CDR1 is ENHRY and CDR2 is SYGVKD. The CDR3 runs to 14 residues. The CDR3 nucleotides read TGTGCCACCGGGGCAAGCACATCGAACACTGAAGCTTTCTTT. As protein: CATGASTSNTEAFF.